Presented here are 8 T cell receptor beta chains from one specimen sequenced in a study of T-cell memory formation after mild COVID-19. TCRdb reanalysed the 5' RACE reads using MiXCR and keeps one entry per CDR3 protein. This table has 270,000 or so distinct CDR3 sequences, around 17% appearing once. The source material was PBMCs or a T cell subset sorted from them (not recorded which). The receptor set was obtained from a man between 18 and 35 years old who had mild COVID-19 (a few samples of this study predate the infection). Cell type and time point are not known.

The genes are TRBV4-2 and TRBJ1-1; TRBD1 is a possible D gene (5 bases). Looked up from germline, CDR1 is LGHNA and CDR2 is YNFKEQ. The CDR3 has 16 residues. V lost 5 bases and J 1 base, leaving 17 bases between the germline ends. The CDR3 loop reads CASSTEEGLANTEAFF. The CDR3 DNA reads TGTGCCAGCAGCACTGAAGAGGGGTTGGCGAACACTGAAGCTTTCTTT.

In its sample, this clonotype was seen many times. The V gene is TRBV20-1, the J gene TRBJ1-2; TRBD1 matches at 7 bases. V dropped 0 bases and J dropped 6; count of bases not matched to a gene: 4. Germline-derived CDR1 and CDR2 are DFQATT and SNEGSKA (reference sequence). There are 13 residues in the CDR3. CDR3 loop: CSARDYRGHGYTF. CDR3 in DNA: TGCAGTGCTAGAGACTACAGGGGACATGGCTACACCTTC.

The chain joins TRBV7-9 to TRBJ1-6; D is uncertain. This CDR3 has 13 residues. Trimming left V 5 bases short and J 5 bases short, with 7 bases between. Germline assignment: CDR1 SEHNR and CDR2 FQNEAQ (reference sequence). The CDR3 DNA reads TGTGCCAGCAGCCCCCGACATAATTCACCCCTCCACTTT. It translates to CASSPRHNSPLHF.

This clonotype has a handful of counts. V usage is TRBV5-1 and J usage is TRBJ1-2; the D gene is possibly TRBD1 (6 bases). Between the trimmed V and J ends, which lost 4 bases and 6 bases, there was a span of 19 bases. The CDR3 has 15 residues. CDR1 is SGHRS, CDR2 YFSETQ, per germline. CDR3 nucleotide sequence: TGCGCCAGCAGCCGAGGGTCAGGGGAAAAGAATGGCTACACCTTC. The encoded protein is CASSRGSGEKNGYTF.

The CDR3 bases are TGTGCCAGCAGCCCCCCTGGGACCGGGGAGCTGTTTTTT. Translating it yields CASSPPGTGELFF. J is TRBJ2-2 and V is TRBV9; D remains ambiguous. The CDR3 totals 13 residues. CDR1 and CDR2 (germline): SGDLS, YYNGEE. With 4 bases removed from V and 5 bases from J, the gap between germline ends came to 9 bases.

This clonotype was picked up a small number of times. This rearrangement joins TRBV12-3 or TRBV12-4 to TRBJ1-6; TRBD1 matches 9 bases. Unmatched junction bases numbered 15, after V lost 7 bases and J lost 11 bases. This CDR3 spans 16 amino acids. CDR3 residues: CASTANYRGREAPLHF. CDR3 sequence (DNA): TGTGCCAGCACCGCCAACTACAGGGGGCGAGAAGCACCCCTCCACTTT.

V usage is TRBV24-1 and J usage is TRBJ1-5; D may be TRBD1 (5 bases). This CDR3 contains 14 residues. Per the germline V gene, CDR1 is KGHDR and CDR2 is SFDVKD. The ends were cut back, 3 bases at V and 4 bases at J, with 9 bases in the middle. The CDR3 spells CATSDVGDNQPQHF. In nucleotides, the CDR3 is TGTGCCACCAGTGATGTAGGGGATAATCAGCCCCAGCATTTT.

This clonotype was found a few times. The J gene is TRBJ1-2, the V gene TRBV12-3 or TRBV12-4; D not certain. With 2 bases removed from V and 6 bases from J, the gap between germline ends came to 13 bases. This CDR3 is built from 14 residues. The CDR3 bases are TGTGCCAGCAGTTTAAACGGCACTCGGCATGGCTACACCTTC. It specifies CASSLNGTRHGYTF.